The clone carrying this T cell receptor (beta chain) appeared a few times. Its antigen is not known. This entry belongs to a study of early T cells in non-severe SARS-CoV-2 infection. On the study more broadly: Investigators sequenced bulk RNA drawn from unsorted whole blood, and chains remained unpaired. Findings and caveats of the study: Private and CD4 specificities were missed by VDJdb matching, skewed to anti-spike CD8.

The junction had 4 bases not matched to a gene; V was cut back by 6 bases and J by 0 bases. The CDR3 runs to 16 residues. Germline-derived CDR1 and CDR2 are MDHEN and SYDVKM. Attachment of unique molecular identifiers was made to individual cDNA molecules. Using its own MiXCR run on the 5' RACE reads, TCRdb lists one record per CDR3 protein. The sample has roughly 70,000 distinct CDR3 sequences; under 15% are singletons. This sequence was found in an adult who was a healthcare worker with PCR-confirmed SARS-CoV-2 infection or an uninfected control (not recorded which). Sequencing was carried out using whole blood. This rearrangement joins TRBV28 to TRBJ2-1, with 11 bases lining up with TRBD2. The CDR3 DNA reads as TGTGCCAGCAGGACTAGCGGGATAGGCTCCTACAATGAGCAGTTCTTC. Translated, it gives CASRTSGIGSYNEQFF.